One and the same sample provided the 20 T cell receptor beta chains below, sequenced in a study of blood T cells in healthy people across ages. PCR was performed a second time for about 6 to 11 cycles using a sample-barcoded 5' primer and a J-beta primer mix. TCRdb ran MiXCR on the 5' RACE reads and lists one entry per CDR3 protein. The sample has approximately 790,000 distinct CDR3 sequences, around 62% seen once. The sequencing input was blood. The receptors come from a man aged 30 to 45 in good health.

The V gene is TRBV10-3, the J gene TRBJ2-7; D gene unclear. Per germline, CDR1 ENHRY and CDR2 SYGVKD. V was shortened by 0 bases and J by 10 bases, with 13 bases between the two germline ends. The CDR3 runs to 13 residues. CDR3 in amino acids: CAISESMVEIQYF. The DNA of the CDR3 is TGTGCCATCAGTGAGTCGATGGTTGAGATCCAGTACTTC.

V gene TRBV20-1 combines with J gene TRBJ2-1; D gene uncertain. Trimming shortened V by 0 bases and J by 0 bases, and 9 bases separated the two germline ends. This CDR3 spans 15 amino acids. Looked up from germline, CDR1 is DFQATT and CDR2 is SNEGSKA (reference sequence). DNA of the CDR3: TGCAGTGCTAGAGAGGAAGCGAGCTCCTACAATGAGCAGTTCTTC. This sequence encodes CSAREEASSYNEQFF.

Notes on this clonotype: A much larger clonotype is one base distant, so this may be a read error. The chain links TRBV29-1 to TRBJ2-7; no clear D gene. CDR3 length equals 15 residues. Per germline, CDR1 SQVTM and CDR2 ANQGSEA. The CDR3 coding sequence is TGCAGCGTTGATTTGTGGACCGGCAGCTCCTACGAGCGGTACTTC. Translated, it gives CSVDLWTGSSYERYF.

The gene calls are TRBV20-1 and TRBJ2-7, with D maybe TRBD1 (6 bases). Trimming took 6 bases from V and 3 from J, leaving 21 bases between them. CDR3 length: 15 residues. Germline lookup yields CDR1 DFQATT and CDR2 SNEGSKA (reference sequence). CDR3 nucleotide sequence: TGCAGTGCCATGCACGTTAGAGGGGACAACTACGAGCAGTACTTC. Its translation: CSAMHVRGDNYEQYF.

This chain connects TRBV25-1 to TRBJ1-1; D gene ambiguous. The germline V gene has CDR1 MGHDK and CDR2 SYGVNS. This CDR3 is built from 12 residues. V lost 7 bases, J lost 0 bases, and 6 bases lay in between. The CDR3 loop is CASTSVNTEAFF. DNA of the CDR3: TGTGCCAGCACCTCGGTGAACACTGAAGCTTTCTTT.

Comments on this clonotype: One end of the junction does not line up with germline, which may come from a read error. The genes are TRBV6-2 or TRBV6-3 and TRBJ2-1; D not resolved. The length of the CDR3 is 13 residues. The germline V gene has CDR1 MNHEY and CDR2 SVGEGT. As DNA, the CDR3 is TGTGCCAGCAGTGAAGGACCCATGGCAGAGCCGTTCTTC. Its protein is CASSEGPMAEPFF.

The CDR3 reads CASSLARERGVRETQYF. CDR3 coding DNA: TGTGCCAGCAGCTTAGCGCGGGAGCGGGGGGTCAGGGAGACCCAGTACTTC. V usage is TRBV7-2 and J usage is TRBJ2-5, with TRBD2 matching 9 bases. V was clipped by 0 bases and J by 5 bases; unmatched bases: 10. This CDR3 has 17 residues. Germline values: CDR1 SGHTA, CDR2 FQGNSA.

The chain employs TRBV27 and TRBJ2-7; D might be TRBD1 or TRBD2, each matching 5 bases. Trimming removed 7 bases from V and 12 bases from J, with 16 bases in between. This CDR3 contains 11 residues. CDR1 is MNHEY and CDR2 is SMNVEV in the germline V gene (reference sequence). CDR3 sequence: CASTLGETRYF. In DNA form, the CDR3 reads TGTGCCAGCACCTTGGGGGAGACCCGGTACTTC.

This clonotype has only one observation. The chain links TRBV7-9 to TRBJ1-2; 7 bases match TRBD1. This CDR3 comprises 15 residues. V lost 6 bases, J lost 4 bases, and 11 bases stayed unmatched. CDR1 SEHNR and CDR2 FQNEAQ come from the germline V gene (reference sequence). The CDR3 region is CASSTEGTDPYGYTF. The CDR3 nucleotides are TGTGCCAGCAGTACCGAGGGGACAGACCCCTATGGCTACACCTTC.

The CDR3 coding sequence is TGTGCCAGCAGTCCAGCGGGGGGAAATACCTACAATGAGCAGTTCTTC. Translating it yields CASSPAGGNTYNEQFF. The chain has TRBV2 and TRBJ2-1; 9 bases fit TRBD2. Germline trimming cut 5 bases from V and 2 bases from J; bases unmatched to any gene: 7. Germline V lookup: CDR1 SNHLY, CDR2 FYNNEI. The CDR3 totals 16 residues.

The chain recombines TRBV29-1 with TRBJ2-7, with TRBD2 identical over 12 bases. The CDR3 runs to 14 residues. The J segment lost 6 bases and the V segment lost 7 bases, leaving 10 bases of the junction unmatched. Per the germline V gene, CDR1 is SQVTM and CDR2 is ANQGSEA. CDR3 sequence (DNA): TGCAGCGCCCAAACTAGCGGGAGGCGTCGCGAGCAGTACTTC. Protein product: CSAQTSGRRREQYF.

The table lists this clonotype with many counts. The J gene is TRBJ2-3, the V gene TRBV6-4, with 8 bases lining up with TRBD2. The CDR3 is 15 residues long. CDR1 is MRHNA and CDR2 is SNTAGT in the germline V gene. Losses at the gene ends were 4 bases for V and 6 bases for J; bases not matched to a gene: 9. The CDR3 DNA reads TGTGCCAGCAGTGTAACAGCGGGGGCGACCGATACGCAGTATTTT. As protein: CASSVTAGATDTQYF.

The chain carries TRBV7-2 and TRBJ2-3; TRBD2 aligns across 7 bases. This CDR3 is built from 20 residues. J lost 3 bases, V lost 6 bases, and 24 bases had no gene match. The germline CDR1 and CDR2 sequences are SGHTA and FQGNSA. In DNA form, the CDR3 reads TGTGCCAGCAGTTTTCCGCGGGAGCGGAAAGCGCCAGCCTGGACAGATACGCAGTATTTT. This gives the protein CASSFPRERKAPAWTDTQYF.

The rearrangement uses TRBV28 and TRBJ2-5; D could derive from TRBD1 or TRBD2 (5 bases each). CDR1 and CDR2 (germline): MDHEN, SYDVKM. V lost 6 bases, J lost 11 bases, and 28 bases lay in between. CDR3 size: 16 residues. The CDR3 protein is CASSQGWDQSYNEQYF. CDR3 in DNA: TGTGCCAGCAGCCAAGGGTGGGACCAGTCCTACAATGAGCAGTACTTC.

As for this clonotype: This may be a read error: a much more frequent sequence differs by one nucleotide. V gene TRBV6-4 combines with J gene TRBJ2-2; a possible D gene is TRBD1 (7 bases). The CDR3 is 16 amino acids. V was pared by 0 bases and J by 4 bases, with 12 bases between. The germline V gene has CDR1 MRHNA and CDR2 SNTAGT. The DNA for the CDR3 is TGTGCCAGCAGTGACTCAAGCAGGGGGGCCACCGGGGAGCTGTTTTTT. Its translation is CASSDSSRGATGELFF.

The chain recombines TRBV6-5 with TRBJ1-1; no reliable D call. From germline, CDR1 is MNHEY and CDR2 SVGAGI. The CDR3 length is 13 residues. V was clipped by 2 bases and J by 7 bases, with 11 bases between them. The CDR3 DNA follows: TGTGCCAGCAGTTACGGTCGGGGAGTTGAAGCTTTCTTT. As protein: CASSYGRGVEAFF.

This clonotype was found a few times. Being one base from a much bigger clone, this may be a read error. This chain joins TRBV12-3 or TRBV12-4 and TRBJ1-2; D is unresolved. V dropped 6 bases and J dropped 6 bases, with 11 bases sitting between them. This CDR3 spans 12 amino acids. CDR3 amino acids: CASRFARNGYTF. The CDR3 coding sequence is TGTGCCAGCAGGTTCGCCAGAAATGGCTACACCTTC.

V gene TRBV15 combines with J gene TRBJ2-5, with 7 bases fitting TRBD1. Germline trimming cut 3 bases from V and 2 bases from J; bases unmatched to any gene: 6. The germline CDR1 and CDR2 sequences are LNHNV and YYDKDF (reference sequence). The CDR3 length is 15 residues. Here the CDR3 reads CATSRTTGIQETQYF. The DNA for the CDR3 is TGTGCCACCAGCAGGACGACAGGGATACAAGAGACCCAGTACTTC.

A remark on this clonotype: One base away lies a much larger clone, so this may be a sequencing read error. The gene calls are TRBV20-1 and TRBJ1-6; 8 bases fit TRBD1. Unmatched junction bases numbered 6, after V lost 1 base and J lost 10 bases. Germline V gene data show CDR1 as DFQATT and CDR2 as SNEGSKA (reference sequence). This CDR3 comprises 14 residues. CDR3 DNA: TGCAGTGCTAGAGGTTGGACAGGGAAGTCACCCCTCCACTTT. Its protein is CSARGWTGKSPLHF.

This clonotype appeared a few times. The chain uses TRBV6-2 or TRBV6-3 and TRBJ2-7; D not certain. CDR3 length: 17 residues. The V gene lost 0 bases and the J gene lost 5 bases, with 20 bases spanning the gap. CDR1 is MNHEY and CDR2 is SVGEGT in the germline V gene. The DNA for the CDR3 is TGTGCCAGCAGTTACTCGGAAGTACGGAGCCAAAGGGACGAGCAGTACTTC. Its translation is CASSYSEVRSQRDEQYF.